Below, one T cell receptor (beta chain) is given with its context. This entry is derived from a study of blood T cell repertoires in COVID-19. Study context: Collection of acute and convalescent COVID-19 samples took place in the United States, Italy and Spain.

The assay was immunoSEQ multiplex PCR, and TCRdb's table has in-frame clones only and misses some. The table lists roughly 260,000 clones, around 93% of them singletons. The source material was PBMCs or T cells enriched from blood (not recorded which). This clonotype was obtained from a human donor in a cohort exposed to, infected with or recovered from COVID-19 (not recorded which). The donor label of this sample is uncertain.

This CDR3 is CASSSPVYGVGGYTF. The CDR3 DNA sequence: TGTGCCAGCAGCTCACCCGTGTACGGGGTAGGTGGCTACACCTTC. The J gene is TRBJ1-2, the V gene TRBV13; D remains unclear. The length of the CDR3 is 15 residues. Trimming took off 4 bases at V and 7 bases at J, with 19 bases between the two ends. In germline, CDR1 is PRHDT, CDR2 FYEKMQ (reference sequence).